This note documents a single T cell receptor (beta chain) sequence. The CDR3 runs 15 residues. Germline values: CDR1 MGHDK, CDR2 SYGVNS. V gave up 2 bases and J gave up 0 bases, with 9 bases separating them. The sample comes from a study of CD8+ T cells in alopecia areata. TCR sequencing used cDNA made by reverse transcription of extracted RNA. Profiling relied on immunoSEQ multiplex PCR, and the TCRdb table lists in-frame clones only, not all of them. The sample carries approximately 180,000 clones, less than 75% recorded once. The V gene is TRBV25-1, the J gene TRBJ2-3, with D perhaps assigned TRBD1 or TRBD2 (5 bases each). The input for sequencing was CD8+ T cells sorted from blood, taken at week 0. The TCR sequence derives from a human donor with alopecia areata. The CDR3 sequence is CASSEGGWSTDTQYF. DNA of the CDR3: TGTGCCAGCAGTGAAGGGGGATGGAGCACAGATACGCAGTATTTT.